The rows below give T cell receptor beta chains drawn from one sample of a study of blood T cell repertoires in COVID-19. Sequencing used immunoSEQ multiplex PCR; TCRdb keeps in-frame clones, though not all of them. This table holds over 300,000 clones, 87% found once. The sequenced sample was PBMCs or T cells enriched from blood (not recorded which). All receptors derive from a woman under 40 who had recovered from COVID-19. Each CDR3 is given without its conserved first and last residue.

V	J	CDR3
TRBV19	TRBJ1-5	ASSGGQGPHQPQH
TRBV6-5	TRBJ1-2	ASSYMGDRALGYT
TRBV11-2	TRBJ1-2	ASSSGQGGGGYT
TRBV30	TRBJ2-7	AWSVQPGQAYEQY
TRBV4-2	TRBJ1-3	ASSQGGPGGNTIY
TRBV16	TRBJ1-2	ASSQSPGTGWGYT
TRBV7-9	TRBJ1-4	ASRQAATNEKLF
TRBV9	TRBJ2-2	ASSTKVGDGELF
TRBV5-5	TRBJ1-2	ASSLRDGYT
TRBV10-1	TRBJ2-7	AASSLDSPMGEQY
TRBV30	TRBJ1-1	AWRTSGTATEAF
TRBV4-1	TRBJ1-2	ASSQDQVGYGYT
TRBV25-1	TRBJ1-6	ASRGVDSPLH
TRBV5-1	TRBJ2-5	ASSSLRTSGGPSTQY
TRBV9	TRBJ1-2	ASSGRPGDRAYGYT
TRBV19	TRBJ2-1	ASKSTGNEQF
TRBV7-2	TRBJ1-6	ASSPGLENSPLH
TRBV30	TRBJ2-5	AWSRRRGGTQY
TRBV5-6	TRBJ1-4	ASSLWRSGEKLF
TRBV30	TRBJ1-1	AWSPPPLTEAF
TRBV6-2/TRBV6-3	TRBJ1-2	ASSKANQGVYGYT
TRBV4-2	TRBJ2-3	ASSQQVLEDTQY
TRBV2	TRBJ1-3	ASSERLLKGDSGNTIY
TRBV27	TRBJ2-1	ASSLGQASYNEQF
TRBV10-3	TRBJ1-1	AISRPGQGYTEAF